This TCR beta chain was captured by sequencing in a study of cytomegalovirus exposure and HLA in healthy donors. The CDR3 runs 16 residues. V was trimmed by 5 bases and J by 5 bases, leaving 22 bases between them. From germline, CDR1 is SGHAT and CDR2 FQNNGV. Primers for the PCR totalled 60 Vbeta and 13 Jbeta. Assay: immunoSEQ multiplex PCR; the TCRdb copy retains only in-frame clones and omits some. The data show 150,000 to 200,000 clones, roughly 80% seen once. This chain joins TRBV11-2 and TRBJ2-7; D is possibly TRBD2 (6 bases). The TCR was taken from a middle-aged man in good health and CMV-seronegative. The sequenced sample was PBMCs. Here the CDR3 reads CASSPRRVETGDEQYF. As DNA, the CDR3 is TGTGCCAGCAGCCCCCGTCGGGTCGAAACGGGGGACGAGCAGTACTTC.